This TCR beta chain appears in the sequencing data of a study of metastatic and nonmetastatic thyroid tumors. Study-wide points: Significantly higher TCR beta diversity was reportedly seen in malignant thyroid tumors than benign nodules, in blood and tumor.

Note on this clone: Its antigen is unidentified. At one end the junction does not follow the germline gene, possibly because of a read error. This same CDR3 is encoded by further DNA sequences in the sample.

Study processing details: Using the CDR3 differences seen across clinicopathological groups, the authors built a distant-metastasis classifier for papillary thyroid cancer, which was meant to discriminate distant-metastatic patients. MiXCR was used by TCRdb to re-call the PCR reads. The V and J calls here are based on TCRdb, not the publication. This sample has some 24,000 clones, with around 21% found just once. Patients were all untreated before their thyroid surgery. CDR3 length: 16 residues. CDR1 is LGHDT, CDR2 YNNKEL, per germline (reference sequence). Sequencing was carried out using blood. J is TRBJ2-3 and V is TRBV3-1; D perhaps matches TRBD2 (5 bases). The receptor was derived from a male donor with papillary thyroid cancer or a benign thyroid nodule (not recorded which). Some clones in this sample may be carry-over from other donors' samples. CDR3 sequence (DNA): TGTGCGAGCAGCCAAGATGACACACAAGAGGGAGATACGCAGTATTTT. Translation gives CASSQDDTQEGDTQYF.